This T cell receptor beta chain was captured by sequencing in a study of human T cells and chemical hapten exposure. Looking at the study overall: Investigators sensitized around 2 cm by around 2 cm of upper inner arm skin with 2% DPC.

MiXCR was run by TCRdb on the RACE reads, yielding one entry per CDR3 protein. In the table there are fewer than 55,000 distinct CDR3 sequences, roughly 9.5% of which are singletons. Indicated time point: patch test 3, about 24 weeks after DPC sensitization. Treatment described: therapeutic diphenylcyclopropenone sensitization with weekly scalp DPC. V lost 5 bases, J lost 2 bases, and 10 bases lay in between. Germline CDR1 and CDR2: SQVTM and ANQGSEA. The CDR3 has 12 amino acids. The TCR originated in a woman aged 40 to 50 with alopecia areata. Some clones in this sample may be carry-over from other donors' samples. J is TRBJ2-7 and V is TRBV29-1; the D is unclear. The starting material was whole blood, obtained in connection with sensitization to the hapten diphenylcyclopropenone (DPC). CDR3 loop: CSVKNNPYEQYF. The CDR3 DNA reads TGCAGCGTTAAGAACAACCCCTACGAGCAGTACTTC.